The 29 T cell receptor beta chains given below trace back to one sample, sequenced in a study of regulatory T cells in long-lasting Graves disease. Library construction for TCR beta used iRepertoire HTBI primers and Arm-PCR of CDR3 regions. Each CDR3 protein gets one entry after TCRdb re-called the multiplex PCR reads with MiXCR. The repertoire consists of about 500,000 distinct CDR3 sequences, with 15% to 20% occurring once and the leading ten covering more than 9%. The time point: newly diagnosed GD, antithyroid drugs for less than 3 months. Extracted RNA from PBMCs served as the source of the TCR library. These same records also appear under a second study, on T cells in Graves' hyperthyroidism and ophthalmopathy.

The material was peripheral blood mononuclear cells (PBMCs), obtained at new diagnosis, from a patient treated with antithyroid drugs. The receptors were gathered from a man aged 40-55 years with Graves disease.

This clonotype was observed many times. V usage is TRBV6-1 and J usage is TRBJ2-7; 9 bases line up with TRBD2. CDR1 and CDR2 (germline): MNHNS, SASEGT. With 5 bases clipped from V and 4 bases from J, the junction kept 9 bases outside the gene matches. CDR3 length: 15 amino acids. CDR3 nucleotides: TGTGCCAGCAGTAAGGCGGGGACTAGCTCTTACGAGCAGTACTTC. Translation: CASSKAGTSSYEQYF.

This clonotype has a count of ten or more. This sequence joins TRBV28 and TRBJ2-1; TRBD2 matches at 13 bases. The trim removed 6 bases at V and 2 bases at J, leaving 10 bases unmatched. The CDR3 length is 18 residues. Germline-derived CDR1 and CDR2 are MDHEN and SYDVKM. The CDR3 coding sequence is TGTGCCAGCAGGGATACGGGACTAGCGGGACGTGCCTACAATGAGCAGTTCTTC. Translation: CASRDTGLAGRAYNEQFF.

The chain employs TRBV7-9 and TRBJ1-1; 7 bases are a match to TRBD1. Per the germline V gene, CDR1 is SEHNR and CDR2 is FQNEAQ (reference sequence). The CDR3 loop spans 16 amino acids. Germline trimming cut 4 bases from V and 0 bases from J; bases unmatched to any gene: 8. The CDR3 loop reads CASSSAGGQLNTEAFF. CDR3 in DNA: TGTGCCAGCAGCTCCGCAGGGGGGCAGCTGAACACTGAAGCTTTCTTT.

V usage is TRBV12-5 and J usage is TRBJ2-1; no reliable D call. Trimming left V 1 base short and J 4 bases short, with 11 bases between. CDR1 and CDR2 (germline): LGHNT, FRNRAP. This CDR3 is built from 15 residues. The CDR3 here is CASGLGEAWYNEQFF. The CDR3 bases are TGTGCTAGTGGTTTGGGCGAGGCTTGGTACAATGAGCAGTTCTTC.

This clonotype has a handful of counts. This chain connects TRBV7-9 to TRBJ2-3; 7 bases fit TRBD1. After removal of 7 bases from V and 3 bases from J, the junction contained 4 bases not matched to a gene. CDR1 and CDR2 from the germline V gene are SEHNR and FQNEAQ (reference sequence). This CDR3 has 13 amino acids. The CDR3 is CASTKTGTDTQYF. The CDR3 nucleotides are TGTGCCAGCACTAAGACAGGGACAGATACGCAGTATTTT.

The chain recombines TRBV20-1 with TRBJ1-1; 9 positions match TRBD1. The germline V gene has CDR1 DFQATT and CDR2 SNEGSKA (reference sequence). Trimming cost V 4 bases and J 0 bases; bases outside gene matches: 3. The CDR3 spans 14 residues. The CDR3 sequence is CSATTGGLNTEAFF. The DNA for the CDR3 is TGCAGTGCTACGACAGGGGGGTTGAACACTGAAGCTTTCTTT.

This chain links TRBV6-2 or TRBV6-3 with TRBJ1-3; TRBD1 might be the D (5 bases). The germline gives CDR1 MNHEY, CDR2 SVGEGT. The CDR3 contains 15 residues. Between the trimmed V and J ends, which lost 5 bases and 7 bases, there was a span of 18 bases. CDR3 protein: CASSEGAPNGNTIYF. In nucleotides, the CDR3 is TGTGCCAGCAGTGAAGGGGCCCCGAATGGGAACACCATATATTTT.

There are a few counts of this clonotype. The rearrangement joins TRBV29-1 to TRBJ2-3; D not certain. The DNA end favors TRBJ2-5, so the J call may be wrong. The CDR3 spans 12 residues. Germline assignment: CDR1 SQVTM and CDR2 ANQGSEA. In nucleotides, the CDR3 is TGCAGCGTTGAAGAGGTCAGGGAGACCCAGTACTTC. It specifies CSVEEVRETQYF.

There are a few counts of this clonotype. The gene calls are TRBV5-1 and TRBJ1-2, with 10 bases aligning to TRBD1. CDR3 size: 15 residues. In germline, CDR1 is SGHRS, CDR2 YFSETQ. Trimming at V came to 3 bases and at J to 8 bases, leaving 10 bases not matched to a gene. The CDR3 loop reads CASSWEDRGAQGYTF. The DNA of the CDR3 is TGCGCCAGCAGCTGGGAGGACAGGGGGGCACAGGGCTACACCTTC.

This chain links TRBV19 with TRBJ1-5, with 7 positions matching TRBD1. CDR1 is LNHDA, CDR2 SQIVND, per germline (reference sequence). V dropped 4 bases and J dropped 1; count of bases not matched to a gene: 4. This CDR3 region has 15 residues. The CDR3 here is CASSNEGASNQPQHF. CDR3 coding DNA: TGTGCCAGTAGTAACGAGGGGGCGAGCAATCAGCCCCAGCATTTT.

In this sample, this clonotype turned up many times. The rearrangement joins TRBV15 to TRBJ2-7, with TRBD2 matching over 7 bases. CDR3 length equals 15 residues. Losses at the gene ends were 0 bases for V and 3 bases for J; bases not matched to a gene: 5. Germline V gene data show CDR1 as LNHNV and CDR2 as YYDKDF (reference sequence). CDR3 residues: CATSRDSGRDYEQYF. In DNA, the CDR3 is TGTGCCACCAGCAGAGATTCAGGGAGGGACTACGAGCAGTACTTC.

This clonotype was detected ten times or more. J is TRBJ1-5 and V is TRBV11-2; D not resolved. Per germline, CDR1 SGHAT and CDR2 FQNNGV. V lost 5 bases, J lost 6 bases, and 11 bases lay in between. The CDR3 consists of 13 residues. The CDR3 reads CASSQYRGQPQHF. The CDR3 DNA follows: TGTGCCAGCAGCCAATACCGGGGTCAGCCCCAGCATTTT.

This clonotype was seen more than once but under ten times. The V call is TRBV27, the J call TRBJ2-2; TRBD1 is a possible D gene (5 bases). Per germline, CDR1 MNHEY and CDR2 SMNVEV (reference sequence). This CDR3 is built from 16 residues. V lost 6 bases to trimming and J lost 2 bases, with 16 bases between them. In DNA form, the CDR3 reads TGTGCCAGCAGACCAAGCGCAACAGGAAACACCGGGGAGCTGTTTTTT. This gives the protein CASRPSATGNTGELFF.

This clonotype was seen repeatedly, ten times or more. V gene TRBV7-9 combines with J gene TRBJ2-7, with 13 bases matching TRBD2. Germline CDR1 reads SEHNR; CDR2 reads FQNEAQ (reference sequence). There are 15 residues in the CDR3. Trimming removed 4 bases from V and 12 bases from J; junction bases left unmatched: 12. The CDR3, as DNA: TGTGCCAGCAGCTCCCCGACTAGCGGGAGGTGGAGAGTGTACTTC. Protein sequence: CASSSPTSGRWRVYF.

This clonotype came up many times. The chain recombines TRBV28 with TRBJ2-7; 7 bases map to TRBD1. CDR3 length: 14 residues. Germline CDR1 is MDHEN and CDR2 is SYDVKM. V was pared by 7 bases and J by 5 bases, with 11 bases of the junction left unmatched. CDR3 protein: CASNPADRADEQYF. The CDR3 DNA reads as TGTGCCAGCAACCCCGCTGACAGGGCGGACGAGCAGTACTTC.

This clonotype was seen a single time. The chain has TRBV4-1 and TRBJ1-5; no definite D call. Trimming took off 1 base at V and 7 bases at J, with 20 bases between the two ends. CDR3 size: 17 residues. Germline values: CDR1 MGHRA, CDR2 YSYEKL. CDR3 region: CASSQVVKGSLGQPQHF. The CDR3 coding sequence is TGCGCCAGCAGCCAAGTTGTTAAGGGCAGCTTAGGGCAGCCCCAGCATTTT.

In this sample, this clonotype turned up many times. The rearrangement links TRBV30 to TRBJ1-1, with no clear D. This CDR3 region has 12 residues. V lost 4 bases, J lost 1 base, and 7 bases lay in between. Looked up from germline, CDR1 is GTSNPN and CDR2 is SVGIG (reference sequence). CDR3 bases: TGTGCCTGGACTACACCGAACACTGAAGCTTTCTTT. The encoded protein is CAWTTPNTEAFF.

There are a few counts of this clonotype. The V and J genes are TRBV5-1 and TRBJ2-2; no clear D. Germline loops: CDR1 SGHRS, CDR2 YFSETQ. The CDR3 covers 13 residues. V shed 4 bases and J shed 1 base, with 5 bases lying between them. The CDR3 DNA sequence: TGCGCCAGCAGCAACTTGAACACCGGGGAGCTGTTTTTT. It translates to CASSNLNTGELFF. The whole variable domain, filled in from reference TRBV5-1 and TRBJ2-2, reads KAGVTQTPRYLIKTRGQQVTLSCSPISGHRSVSWYQQTPGQGLQFLFEYFSETQRNKGNFPGRFSGRQFSNSRSEMNVSTLELGDSALYLCASSNLNTGELFFGEGSRLTVL.

This clonotype was counted ten times or more. The V gene is TRBV7-6, the J gene TRBJ2-7; maybe TRBD1 (5 bases). The CDR3 has 12 amino acids. Per the germline V gene, CDR1 is SGHVS and CDR2 is FNYEAQ. The V and J ends lost 6 bases and 4 bases respectively, with 10 bases between them. CDR3 amino acids: CASSETGYEQYF. The CDR3 region has the DNA TGTGCCAGCAGTGAAACAGGATACGAGCAGTACTTC.

This clonotype was detected many times. The chain joins TRBV18 to TRBJ2-7, with 7 bases matching TRBD1. CDR3 size: 15 residues. Losses at the gene ends were 3 bases for V and 4 bases for J; bases not matched to a gene: 9. CDR1 KGHSH and CDR2 LQKENI come from the germline V gene. CDR3: CASSPTGATRYEQYF. The CDR3 nucleotides read TGTGCCAGCTCACCCACAGGGGCGACTCGGTACGAGCAGTACTTC.

This clonotype was recorded at least ten times. The chain couples TRBV7-2 to TRBJ2-7; 13 nucleotides align to TRBD2. Trimming took 6 bases from V and 6 from J; bases not matched to a gene: 5. The CDR3 loop spans 14 amino acids. Germline lookup yields CDR1 SGHTA and CDR2 FQGNSA. In DNA form, the CDR3 reads TGTGCCAGCAGACTAGCGGGAGGGCGGCGCGAGCAGTACTTC. The encoded protein is CASRLAGGRREQYF.

This rearrangement joins TRBV27 to TRBJ2-1; maybe TRBD1 (6 bases). Germline values: CDR1 MNHEY, CDR2 SMNVEV (reference sequence). This CDR3 comprises 14 residues. Trimming shortened V by 3 bases and J by 5 bases, and 11 bases separated the two germline ends. For the CDR3, the DNA is TGTGCCAGCAGTTTGAGGGGGATGAACAATGAGCAGTTCTTC. Its translation: CASSLRGMNNEQFF.

This clonotype was counted at least ten times. This rearrangement joins TRBV2 to TRBJ2-1; D is undetermined. CDR3 length: 13 amino acids. V lost 0 bases to trimming and J lost 12 bases, with 12 bases between them. Germline CDR1 reads SNHLY; CDR2 reads FYNNEI. The CDR3, as DNA: TGTGCCAGCAGTGAAGCGGTCCTAGGACGGCAGTTCTTC. This encodes CASSEAVLGRQFF.

The chain is built from TRBV6-2 or TRBV6-3 and TRBJ2-5; 10 bases are a match to TRBD1. Trimming cost V 2 bases and J 5 bases; bases outside gene matches: 5. CDR3 size: 15 residues. Germline loops: CDR1 MNHEY, CDR2 SVGEGT. In DNA form, the CDR3 reads TGTGCCAGCAGTTACGGACAGGGGGTAGGGGAGACCCAGTACTTC. Its protein product is CASSYGQGVGETQYF.

This clonotype was seen only once. CDR3 protein: CASSAGQTYETQYF. The DNA of the CDR3 is TGCGCCAGCAGCGCGGGACAGACATACGAGACCCAGTACTTC. The chain joins TRBV5-1 to TRBJ2-5; tentative D call: TRBD1 (7 bases). Germline V lookup: CDR1 SGHRS, CDR2 YFSETQ. V was pared by 4 bases and J by 5 bases, with 15 bases between. The CDR3 has 14 amino acids.

This clonotype was observed many times. The chain has TRBV28 and TRBJ2-1, with 11 nucleotides matching TRBD2. The V segment lost 6 bases and the J segment 8 bases; nucleotides outside the gene matches: 12. The CDR3 is made up of 16 amino acids. Per germline, CDR1 MDHEN and CDR2 SYDVKM. The CDR3 DNA reads TGTGCCAGCAGGCGACCGACTAGCGGGAAAGGCGATGAGCAGTTCTTC. Encoded protein: CASRRPTSGKGDEQFF. Full variable domain (remainder filled in from reference TRBV28 and TRBJ2-1): DVKVTQSSRYLVKRTGEKVFLECVQDMDHENMFWYRQDPGLGLRLIYFSYDVKMKEKGDIPEGYSVSREKKERFSLILESASTNQTSMYLCASRRPTSGKGDEQFFGPGTRLTVL.

This clonotype was counted ten times or more. This sequence joins TRBV13 and TRBJ2-3; no clear D. The ends were cut back, 5 bases at V and 0 bases at J, with 6 bases in the middle. Germline loops: CDR1 PRHDT, CDR2 FYEKMQ (reference sequence). This CDR3 comprises 13 residues. The CDR3 loop reads CASSPESTDTQYF. DNA for the CDR3: TGTGCCAGCAGCCCCGAAAGCACAGATACGCAGTATTTT.

On this clonotype itself: A much bigger clone sits one base away, suggesting this may be a read error. The chain joins TRBV20-1 to TRBJ1-2, with TRBD1 matching 9 bases. The CDR3 is made up of 14 amino acids. Germline V gives CDR1 DFQATT, CDR2 SNEGSKA (reference sequence). The V gene end was trimmed by 1 base and the J gene end by 4 bases; junction bases not matched to a gene: 4. CDR3 amino acids: CSARGLTGGYGYTF. The CDR3 DNA sequence: TGCAGTGCTAGAGGTCTGACAGGGGGCTATGGCTACACCTTC.

A few counts support this clonotype. V gene TRBV20-1 combines with J gene TRBJ2-1, with 9 bases that match TRBD1. The CDR3 contains 15 residues. The germline V gene has CDR1 DFQATT and CDR2 SNEGSKA (reference sequence). The ends lost 6 bases at V and 0 bases at J; junction bases unmatched: 6. CDR3 bases: TGCAGTGCAGACAGGGGGGCGAGCTCCTACAATGAGCAGTTCTTC. Residues: CSADRGASSYNEQFF.